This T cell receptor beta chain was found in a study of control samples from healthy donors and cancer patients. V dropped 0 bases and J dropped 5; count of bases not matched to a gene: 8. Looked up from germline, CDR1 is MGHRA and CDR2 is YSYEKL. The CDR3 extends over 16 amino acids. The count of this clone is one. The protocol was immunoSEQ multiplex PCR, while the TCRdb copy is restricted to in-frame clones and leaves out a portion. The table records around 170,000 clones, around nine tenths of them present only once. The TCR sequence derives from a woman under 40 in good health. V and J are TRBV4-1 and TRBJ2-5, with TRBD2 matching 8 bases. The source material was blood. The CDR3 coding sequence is TGCGCCAGCAGCCAAGAGACGGGGCTAGCGGGCGAGACCCAGTACTTC. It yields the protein CASSQETGLAGETQYF.